Shown below are 15 T cell receptor beta chains from a single sample sequenced in a study of T cell responses to AZD1222 COVID-19 vaccine (dated by TCRdb to about 2021). The library was prepared using the immunoSEQ multiplex PCR assay. The source is immuneACCESS, and TCRdb retained only in-frame sequences with V and J called. Part of the clones is not carried over; for the studies checked, unresolved V genes explain less than half of this, and the remainder is unexplained. The sample records more than 75,000 clones, roughly 90% of which are singletons. The ten top clones hold roughly 7.2% of the sample. Per the publication, the time point label means: about 28 days (+/-7) after the second vaccine dose. Sequenced here: peripheral blood, sampled 28 days after the second AZD1222 dose. The receptor source for this set is an adult who received the AZD1222 COVID-19 vaccine.

The J gene is TRBJ1-6, the V gene TRBV15; TRBD1 matches 7 bases. The germline gives CDR1 LNHNV, CDR2 YYDKDF (reference sequence). V shed 1 base, J shed 7 bases, and the junction held 4 bases outside the gene matches. This CDR3 is built from 15 residues. The CDR3 DNA is TGTGCCACCAGCAGAGGACAGGGCCAGAATTCACCCCTCCACTTT. Its protein is CATSRGQGQNSPLHF.

The chain recombines TRBV5-1 with TRBJ2-5; TRBD2 aligns across 8 bases. The CDR3 covers 14 residues. Unmatched junction bases numbered 3, after V lost 1 base and J lost 4 bases. Germline assignment: CDR1 SGHRS and CDR2 YFSETQ. In DNA form, the CDR3 reads TGCGCCAGCAGCTTGAGTAGCGGGACAGAGACCCAGTACTTC. Protein: CASSLSSGTETQYF.

This sequence joins TRBV19 and TRBJ1-1, with D unresolved. V was pared by 5 bases and J by 1 base, with 8 bases between. Germline loops: CDR1 LNHDA, CDR2 SQIVND (reference sequence). CDR3 length equals 13 residues. CDR3 DNA sequence: TGTGCCAGTAGTCCGGACGGGAACACTGAAGCTTTCTTT. This sequence encodes CASSPDGNTEAFF.

The rearrangement links TRBV11-3 to TRBJ2-1, with 7 bases identical to TRBD2. This CDR3 has 16 residues. Unmatched junction bases numbered 9, after V lost 1 base and J lost 6 bases. Germline CDR1 reads SGHNT; CDR2 reads YENEEA. The CDR3 spells CASSLATGGRGNEQFF. CDR3 nucleotide sequence: TGTGCCAGCAGCTTAGCAACTGGCGGGAGAGGCAATGAGCAGTTCTTC.

This clone was seen just once. V gene TRBV3-1 (or the pseudogene TRBV3-2) combines with J gene TRBJ1-1; 8 nucleotides agree with TRBD1. Trimming removed 0 bases from V and 5 bases from J; junction bases left unmatched: 11. Per germline, CDR1 LGHDT and CDR2 YNNKEL (reference sequence). CDR3 length equals 17 residues. In DNA, the CDR3 is TGTGCCAGCAGCCAAGACAACCAGGGGGCGGCGAATACTGAAGCTTTCTTT. Amino acid sequence: CASSQDNQGAANTEAFF.

The V call is TRBV6-2 or TRBV6-3, the J call TRBJ1-5, with unresolved D. Germline V gene data show CDR1 as MNHEY and CDR2 as SVGEGT. The V end lost 5 bases, the J end lost 4 bases, and 9 bases lay between the germline ends. CDR3 length equals 13 residues. Here the CDR3 reads CASSPTRNQPQHF. The CDR3 DNA reads TGTGCCAGCAGTCCGACGAGGAATCAGCCCCAGCATTTT.

This clone was picked up a small number of times. The V and J genes are TRBV15 and TRBJ2-5, with unresolved D. Looked up from germline, CDR1 is LNHNV and CDR2 is YYDKDF (reference sequence). Deletions cut 5 bases from V and 2 bases from J, with 15 bases between. This CDR3 is 15 amino acids long. The CDR3 spells CATSGYGARQETQYF. In nucleotides, the CDR3 is TGTGCCACCAGCGGATACGGCGCACGTCAAGAGACCCAGTACTTC.

V and J are TRBV9 and TRBJ2-2; 10 nucleotides match TRBD1. The CDR3 is made up of 14 amino acids. Germline CDR1 SGDLS, CDR2 YYNGEE. V trimming: 4 bases; J trimming: 6 bases; junction bases outside the gene matches: 3. CDR3 in amino acids: CASSLGTGAGELFF. The CDR3 region has the DNA TGTGCCAGCAGCCTCGGGACAGGGGCCGGGGAGCTGTTTTTT.

This chain uses TRBV28 with TRBJ2-7; the match to TRBD2 covers 15 bases. V dropped 5 bases and J dropped 4; count of bases not matched to a gene: 3. The CDR3 runs to 15 residues. CDR1 and CDR2 from the germline V gene are MDHEN and SYDVKM. This chain's CDR3 is CASSTGLAGGYEQYF. CDR3 nucleotide sequence: TGTGCCAGCAGTACGGGACTAGCGGGGGGATACGAGCAGTACTTC.

The V and J genes are TRBV12-3 or TRBV12-4 and TRBJ2-7; D uncertain. The CDR3 covers 12 residues. V was shortened by 3 bases and J by 6 bases, with 9 bases between the two germline ends. The CDR3 sequence is CASSLIGVEQYF. The DNA for the CDR3 is TGTGCCAGCAGTTTGATTGGGGTCGAGCAGTACTTC.

The rearrangement joins TRBV25-1 to TRBJ1-1; perhaps TRBD1 as D (6 bases). The germline V gene encodes CDR1 MGHDK and CDR2 SYGVNS. The V and J ends lost 8 bases and 1 base respectively, with 17 bases between them. The CDR3 has 15 residues. This chain's CDR3 is CASAAGGRQNTEAFF. The CDR3 DNA follows: TGTGCCAGCGCGGCCGGGGGCAGGCAGAACACTGAAGCTTTCTTT.

The J gene is TRBJ1-1, the V gene TRBV10-2; D gene unclear. The length of the CDR3 is 15 residues. V was cut by 4 bases and J by 4 bases, with 16 bases left in between. CDR1 and CDR2 from the germline V gene are WSHSY and SAAADI. The DNA of the CDR3 is TGCGCCAGCAGTGCTGTTTCCTCAGCCGGCACTGAAGCTTTCTTT. Its protein product is CASSAVSSAGTEAFF.

This clone was picked up a small number of times. This chain connects TRBV6-5 to TRBJ1-2; weak D call: TRBD1 (5 bases). Per the germline V gene, CDR1 is MNHEY and CDR2 is SVGAGI. Between the trimmed V and J ends, which lost 7 bases and 2 bases, there was a span of 11 bases. This CDR3 has 13 amino acids. CDR3 in DNA: TGTGCCAGCACCTACGGGGCCAACTATGGCTACACCTTC. It translates to CASTYGANYGYTF.

The chain uses TRBV5-1 and TRBJ2-7, with D perhaps given as TRBD1 or TRBD2 (5 bases each). V was cut by 4 bases and J by 0 bases, with 23 bases left in between. The CDR3 totals 18 residues. Germline loops: CDR1 SGHRS, CDR2 YFSETQ. For the CDR3, the DNA is TGCGCCAGCAGCCCTCGTGAGAGGGACCGAAGCGGCTCCTACGAGCAGTACTTC. Protein product: CASSPRERDRSGSYEQYF.

The gene calls are TRBV6-5 and TRBJ2-2; a weak D match, TRBD1 (6 bases). Trimming left V 6 bases short and J 0 bases short, with 11 bases between. The CDR3 covers 15 residues. CDR1 is MNHEY and CDR2 is SVGAGI in the germline V gene. CDR3 coding DNA: TGTGCCAGCAGAAAACAGGGCGCGAACACCGGGGAGCTGTTTTTT. Translated: CASRKQGANTGELFF.